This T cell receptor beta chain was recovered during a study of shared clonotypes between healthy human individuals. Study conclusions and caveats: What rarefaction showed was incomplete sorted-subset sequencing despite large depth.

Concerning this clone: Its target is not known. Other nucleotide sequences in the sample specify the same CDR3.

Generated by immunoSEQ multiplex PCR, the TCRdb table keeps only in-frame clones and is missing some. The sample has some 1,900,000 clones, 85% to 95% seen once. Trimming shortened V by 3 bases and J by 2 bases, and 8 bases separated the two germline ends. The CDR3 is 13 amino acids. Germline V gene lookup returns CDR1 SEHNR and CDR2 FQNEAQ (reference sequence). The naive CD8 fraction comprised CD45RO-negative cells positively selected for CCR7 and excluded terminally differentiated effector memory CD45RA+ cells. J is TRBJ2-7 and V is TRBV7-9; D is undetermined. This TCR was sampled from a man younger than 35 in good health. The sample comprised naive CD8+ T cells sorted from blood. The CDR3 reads CASSFPLAYEQYF. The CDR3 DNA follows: TGTGCCAGCAGCTTCCCCCTAGCCTACGAGCAGTACTTC. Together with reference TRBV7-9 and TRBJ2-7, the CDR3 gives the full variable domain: DTGVSQNPRHKITKRGQNVTFRCDPISEHNRLYWYRQTLGQGPEFLTYFQNEAQLEKSRLLSDRFSAERPKGSFSTLEIQRTEQGDSAMYLCASSFPLAYEQYFGPGTRLTVT.